The rows below give T cell receptor beta chains drawn from one sample of a study of blood T cells in healthy people across ages. TCRdb redid the calling of the 5' RACE reads with MiXCR, one entry per CDR3 protein. The sample lists 1.6 million or so distinct CDR3 sequences, almost 35% occurring once. Material for sequencing was blood. The receptors stem from a woman aged 30 to 39 in good health. Both conserved end residues are part of each CDR3. A D gene is named only where the DNA matches it firmly. A row's size may be missing; if present it is once, few, many or a size class.

clone_size: few
d_call: -
j_call: TRBJ1-4
v_call: TRBV20-1
cdr3_aa: CSARDPKAIGEKLFF
cdr3_nt: TGCAGTGCTAGAGATCCCAAGGCAATAGGTGAAAAACTGTTTTTT

clone_size: few
d_call: -
j_call: TRBJ1-1
v_call: TRBV10-2
cdr3_aa: CASRRDTVNTEAFF
cdr3_nt: TGCGCCAGCAGGCGGGACACCGTGAACACTGAAGCTTTCTTT

clone_size: few
d_call: -
j_call: TRBJ2-7
v_call: TRBV3-1
cdr3_aa: CASSPEGLATYEQYF
cdr3_nt: TGTGCCAGCAGCCCTGAGGGCCTAGCCACCTACGAGCAGTACTTC

clone_size: -
d_call: -
j_call: TRBJ2-7
v_call: TRBV21-1
cdr3_aa: CASSMLAGGPGLGEQYF
cdr3_nt: TGTGCCAGCAGCATGCTAGCGGGGGGGCCGGGGCTCGGCGAGCAGTACTTC

clone_size: -
d_call: -
j_call: TRBJ1-5
v_call: TRBV4-1
cdr3_aa: CASSQEPTGGPNNQPQHF
cdr3_nt: TGCGCCAGCAGCCAAGAGCCAACGGGAGGGCCCAACAATCAGCCCCAGCATTTT

clone_size: few
d_call: TRBD2
j_call: TRBJ2-3
v_call: TRBV9
cdr3_aa: CASSERGRGTDTQYF
cdr3_nt: TGTGCCAGCAGCGAGCGGGGCCGGGGCACAGATACGCAGTATTTT

clone_size: few
d_call: -
j_call: TRBJ2-5
v_call: TRBV30
cdr3_aa: CAWSAGKETQYF
cdr3_nt: TGTGCCTGGAGTGCTGGGAAAGAGACCCAGTACTTC

clone_size: -
d_call: TRBD1
j_call: TRBJ2-5
v_call: TRBV6-1
cdr3_aa: CASSVDGDRETQYF
cdr3_nt: TGTGCCAGCAGTGTGGACGGGGACAGGGAGACCCAGTACTTC

clone_size: -
d_call: -
j_call: TRBJ2-1
v_call: TRBV7-3
cdr3_aa: CASSPRGALYNEQFF
cdr3_nt: TGTGCCAGCAGCCCGAGGGGGGCCCTCTACAATGAGCAGTTCTTC

clone_size: few
d_call: TRBD2
j_call: TRBJ2-3
v_call: TRBV27
cdr3_aa: CASSIPLAGSTDTQYF
cdr3_nt: TGTGCCAGCAGTATTCCACTAGCGGGAAGCACAGATACGCAGTATTTT

clone_size: many
d_call: -
j_call: TRBJ2-7
v_call: TRBV5-1
cdr3_aa: CASSLWGNNEQYF
cdr3_nt: TGCGCCAGCAGCTTATGGGGAAACAACGAGCAGTACTTC

clone_size: few
d_call: -
j_call: TRBJ2-1
v_call: TRBV11-2
cdr3_aa: CASRRGQGGLFEQFF
cdr3_nt: TGTGCCAGCAGGAGAGGACAGGGAGGGCTCTTTGAGCAGTTCTTC

clone_size: -
d_call: -
j_call: TRBJ2-3
v_call: TRBV5-1
cdr3_aa: CASSSEGNTDTQYF
cdr3_nt: TGCGCCAGCAGCTCGGAAGGGAACACAGATACGCAGTATTTT

clone_size: many
d_call: -
j_call: TRBJ2-7
v_call: TRBV25-1
cdr3_aa: CASSEGLGPGSYEQYF
cdr3_nt: TGTGCCAGCAGTGAGGGTCTCGGGCCAGGCTCCTACGAGCAGTACTTC

clone_size: -
d_call: -
j_call: TRBJ1-5
v_call: TRBV3-1
cdr3_aa: CASSQFGSHSLPQHF
cdr3_nt: TGTGCCAGCAGCCAGTTCGGGTCCCATAGTCTGCCCCAGCATTTT

clone_size: -
d_call: TRBD2
j_call: TRBJ2-1
v_call: TRBV7-8
cdr3_aa: CASSCVRDYSYNEQFF
cdr3_nt: TGTGCCAGCAGCTGCGTCCGGGACTACTCCTACAATGAGCAGTTCTTC

clone_size: -
d_call: -
j_call: TRBJ1-2
v_call: TRBV3-1
cdr3_aa: CASGDGYYGYTF
cdr3_nt: TGTGCCAGCGGAGACGGATACTATGGCTACACCTTC

clone_size: -
d_call: -
j_call: TRBJ2-5
v_call: TRBV6-1
cdr3_aa: CASAHETQYF
cdr3_nt: TGTGCCAGCGCCCACGAGACCCAGTACTTC

clone_size: -
d_call: -
j_call: TRBJ2-7
v_call: TRBV29-1
cdr3_aa: CSVRRTRGAYEQYF
cdr3_nt: TGCAGCGTAAGGCGAACCAGGGGGGCCTACGAGCAGTACTTC

clone_size: -
d_call: -
j_call: TRBJ1-1
v_call: TRBV6-1
cdr3_aa: CASEDGGGSTEAFF
cdr3_nt: TGTGCCAGCGAGGACGGAGGTGGGAGCACTGAAGCTTTCTTT

clone_size: -
d_call: -
j_call: TRBJ2-3
v_call: TRBV18
cdr3_aa: CASSTYPHPDTQYF
cdr3_nt: TGTGCCAGCTCAACGTATCCTCATCCAGATACGCAGTATTTT

clone_size: few
d_call: TRBD1
j_call: TRBJ2-1
v_call: TRBV2
cdr3_aa: CASSAVRQGANEQFF
cdr3_nt: TGTGCCAGCAGTGCCGTGAGACAGGGGGCAAATGAGCAGTTCTTC

clone_size: -
d_call: -
j_call: TRBJ1-5
v_call: TRBV2
cdr3_aa: CASSEALDQHF
cdr3_nt: TGTGCCAGCAGTGAAGCGCTCGACCAGCATTTT

clone_size: few
d_call: -
j_call: TRBJ2-1
v_call: TRBV5-4
cdr3_aa: CASSLPQGTSSYNEQFF
cdr3_nt: TGTGCCAGCAGCTTGCCCCAGGGGACAAGCTCCTACAATGAGCAGTTCTTC

clone_size: -
d_call: -
j_call: TRBJ2-1
v_call: TRBV7-9
cdr3_aa: CATARNDEQFF
cdr3_nt: TGTGCCACAGCTCGGAATGATGAGCAGTTCTTC

clone_size: few
d_call: TRBD2
j_call: TRBJ2-7
v_call: TRBV20-1
cdr3_aa: CSASSLRWSSGSREQYF
cdr3_nt: TGCAGTGCTAGTTCCCTTCGGTGGTCTAGCGGGAGTAGGGAGCAGTACTTC

clone_size: few
d_call: -
j_call: TRBJ2-1
v_call: TRBV2
cdr3_aa: CASSAPSGVEQFF
cdr3_nt: TGTGCCAGCAGTGCACCCTCAGGGGTTGAGCAGTTCTTC

clone_size: -
d_call: -
j_call: TRBJ1-1
v_call: TRBV12-3/TRBV12-4
cdr3_aa: CASSFIAMNTEAFF
cdr3_nt: TGTGCCAGCAGTTTCATAGCCATGAACACTGAAGCTTTCTTT

clone_size: -
d_call: TRBD1
j_call: TRBJ2-1
v_call: TRBV2
cdr3_aa: CASSHRGPTRWEQFF
cdr3_nt: TGTGCCAGCAGTCACAGGGGGCCGACTAGATGGGAGCAGTTCTTC

clone_size: -
d_call: -
j_call: TRBJ2-7
v_call: TRBV2
cdr3_aa: CASSPRTSGPSTYYEQYF
cdr3_nt: TGTGCCAGCAGCCCCCGGACCTCGGGACCCTCCACTTACTACGAGCAGTACTTC

clone_size: -
d_call: -
j_call: TRBJ1-1
v_call: TRBV27
cdr3_aa: CAGSQPARGRGNTEAFF
cdr3_nt: TGTGCCGGCAGTCAACCAGCCCGGGGCAGGGGGAACACTGAAGCTTTCTTT

clone_size: -
d_call: TRBD2
j_call: TRBJ2-5
v_call: TRBV9
cdr3_aa: CASSIAGGAETQYF
cdr3_nt: TGTGCCAGCTCGATCGCGGGGGGTGCAGAGACCCAGTACTTC

clone_size: few
d_call: -
j_call: TRBJ1-5
v_call: TRBV12-3/TRBV12-4
cdr3_aa: CASTMDGRYQPQHF
cdr3_nt: TGTGCCAGTACAATGGACGGACGATATCAGCCCCAGCATTTT

clone_size: -
d_call: TRBD2
j_call: TRBJ2-5
v_call: TRBV30
cdr3_aa: CAWSEREGRYQETQYF
cdr3_nt: TGTGCCTGGAGTGAAAGGGAGGGAAGGTACCAAGAGACCCAGTACTTC

clone_size: many
d_call: -
j_call: TRBJ2-5
v_call: TRBV29-1
cdr3_aa: CSVGRVQETQYF
cdr3_nt: TGCAGCGTTGGGAGGGTTCAAGAGACCCAGTACTTC

clone_size: -
d_call: TRBD1
j_call: TRBJ1-4
v_call: TRBV4-1
cdr3_aa: CASSQTTGTAPTNEKLFF
cdr3_nt: TGCGCCAGCAGCCAAACGACCGGGACAGCGCCAACTAATGAAAAACTGTTTTTT

clone_size: -
d_call: TRBD2
j_call: TRBJ2-3
v_call: TRBV15
cdr3_aa: CATSTHLAGEGTDTQYF
cdr3_nt: TGTGCCACCAGCACACACCTAGCGGGGGAGGGCACAGATACGCAGTATTTT

clone_size: -
d_call: TRBD2
j_call: TRBJ2-1
v_call: TRBV7-3
cdr3_aa: CASSLNPYVAGVSYNEQFF
cdr3_nt: TGTGCCAGCAGCTTAAACCCCTATGTAGCGGGGGTCTCCTACAATGAGCAGTTCTTC

clone_size: -
d_call: -
j_call: TRBJ2-1
v_call: TRBV2
cdr3_aa: CASSELGSSYNEQFF
cdr3_nt: TGTGCCAGCAGTGAACTGGGGAGCTCCTACAATGAGCAGTTCTTC

clone_size: few
d_call: -
j_call: TRBJ1-1
v_call: TRBV10-3
cdr3_aa: CAISRTAMNTEAFF
cdr3_nt: TGTGCCATCAGTAGGACAGCCATGAACACTGAAGCTTTCTTT

clone_size: few
d_call: TRBD2
j_call: TRBJ2-7
v_call: TRBV6-2/TRBV6-3
cdr3_aa: CASRLTSGANEQYF
cdr3_nt: TGTGCCAGCAGGCTTACTAGCGGGGCTAACGAGCAGTACTTC

clone_size: -
d_call: TRBD2
j_call: TRBJ2-5
v_call: TRBV2
cdr3_aa: CASTVVSGGPTGTQYF
cdr3_nt: TGTGCCAGCACCGTTGTTAGCGGGGGGCCAACAGGGACCCAGTACTTC

clone_size: -
d_call: TRBD2
j_call: TRBJ2-3
v_call: TRBV5-1
cdr3_aa: CASHRSTGGPDTQYF
cdr3_nt: TGCGCCAGCCATCGGTCGACGGGGGGGCCAGATACGCAGTATTTT